This T cell receptor (beta chain) was retrieved from a study of blood T cell repertoires in COVID-19. Study overall: PBMCs, B-cell-depleted T cells, or T cells were the source of the cDNA or gDNA that made up the material.

Germline assignment: CDR1 MNHEY and CDR2 SMNVEV (reference sequence). J gave up 8 bases and V 10 bases, and 6 bases lay outside the gene matches. The CDR3 is 12 residues long. Data came from immunoSEQ multiplex PCR; TCRdb stores just in-frame clones and leaves some out. The sample includes some 200,000 clones, around nine tenths of them seen just once. This receptor was obtained from a man in his 70s with acute or convalescent COVID-19. The V call is TRBV27, the J call TRBJ2-1; 9 bases align to TRBD2. Sequencing used peripheral blood. CDR3 nucleotide sequence: TGTGCCACCAGGACTAGCGCACATGAGCAGTTCTTC. Encoded protein: CATRTSAHEQFF.